Listed below are T cell receptor beta chains from one sample, sequenced in a study of CD8+CD57+ T cells in acquired aplastic anemia. TCRdb redid the calling of the reads with MiXCR, one entry per CDR3 protein. The sample yields a few hundred thousand distinct CDR3 sequences, around 33% seen once. The sequenced sample consisted of sorted CD4+, CD8+, or CD8+CD57+ T cells (not recorded which) from PBMCs. The source of these receptors is a human donor with aplastic anemia. Both conserved end residues are part of each CDR3. D genes are given only for firm matches. The size field is filled for only some rows; it gives once, few, many or a size class.

J gene,D gene,clone size,V gene,CDR3 DNA,CDR3 protein
TRBJ1-1,NA,NA,TRBV10-3,TGTGCCATCAGTAGGGAAAAACAGGAAGCTTTCTTT,CAISREKQEAFF
TRBJ1-1,NA,few,TRBV25-1,TGTGCCAGCAGCCAATTTTCAGGGAGTACTGAAGCTTTCTTT,CASSQFSGSTEAFF
TRBJ2-7,TRBD2,NA,TRBV6-2/TRBV6-3,TGTGCCAGCAGTTACACCCCGACTAGCGGGGTCTACGAGCAGTACTTC,CASSYTPTSGVYEQYF
TRBJ2-7,NA,many,TRBV20-1,TGCAGTGCTAGAGATACAGGGAGCTCCTACGAGCAGTACTTC,CSARDTGSSYEQYF
TRBJ2-3,TRBD2,NA,TRBV5-4,TGTGCCAGCAGCTTAGCGGGAGTTCCAGATACGCAGTATTTT,CASSLAGVPDTQYF
TRBJ1-2,NA,many,TRBV29-1,TGCAGCGCAGGGGTAAACTATGGCTACACCTTC,CSAGVNYGYTF
TRBJ2-1,NA,NA,TRBV20-1,TGCAGTGCGAGCCCAGGCATATCGGCGCTCGATGAGCAGTTCTTC,CSASPGISALDEQFF
TRBJ1-6,TRBD1,many,TRBV19,TGTGCCAGTAGTACGACCGGGACAGGCAATTCACCCCTCCACTTT,CASSTTGTGNSPLHF
TRBJ2-7,NA,many,TRBV12-3/TRBV12-4,TGTGCCAGCAGTTTATCGGTTTGGGACGAGCAGTACTTC,CASSLSVWDEQYF
TRBJ2-7,NA,NA,TRBV6-1,TGTGCCTGGAGTCCAGGACCCCTTTACGAGCAGTACTTC,CAWSPGPLYEQYF
TRBJ2-1,NA,many,TRBV10-1,TGCGCCAAGGGACAGACTAGCGTTGGCTTC,CAKGQTSVGF
TRBJ2-7,NA,few,TRBV5-8,TGTGCCAGCAGCTCGAGGACTGATTCCGAGCAGTACTTC,CASSSRTDSEQYF
TRBJ2-1,NA,NA,TRBV9,TGTGCCAGCAGCGTAGGTGGCGGGATCGATGAGCAGTTCTTC,CASSVGGGIDEQFF
TRBJ2-3,TRBD1,NA,TRBV29-1,TGCAGCGTTGAATTACAGGGGGCGGGAGATACGCAGTATTTT,CSVELQGAGDTQYF
TRBJ1-2,NA,NA,TRBV9,TGTGCCAGCAGCGTAGGAGGGGCCTATAACTATGGCTACACCTTC,CASSVGGAYNYGYTF
TRBJ2-3,TRBD2,few,TRBV27,TGTGCCAGCAGTTTTAGCGGGAGGGCAGATACGCAGTATTTT,CASSFSGRADTQYF
TRBJ1-3,TRBD1,NA,TRBV20-1,TGCAGTGCTAGAGACCACAGGGGCAACTCTGGAAACACCATATGTTTT,CSARDHRGNSGNTICF
TRBJ2-5,TRBD2,NA,TRBV4-3,TGCGCCAGCAGCCCGCTTCTCTGGCTAGCGGGGGAAGAGACCCAGTACTTC,CASSPLLWLAGEETQYF
TRBJ2-7,NA,NA,TRBV20-1,TGCAGTGCTAGAGGGGGAGGACAGATTATCTACGAGCAGTACTTC,CSARGGGQIIYEQYF
TRBJ1-1,NA,many,TRBV10-2,TGCGCCAGCAGCCTAGATCCGGGACCCGGGGGCACTGAAGCTTTCTTT,CASSLDPGPGGTEAFF
TRBJ2-5,NA,many,TRBV15,TGTGCCACCAGCAGAGATGGGGTAGCGATCGAGACCCAGTACTTC,CATSRDGVAIETQYF
TRBJ1-3,NA,NA,TRBV25-1,TGTGCCAGCAGCGTAAGTCTATTCGTTGGGAACTCTGGAAACACCATATATTTT,CASSVSLFVGNSGNTIYF
TRBJ1-5,NA,NA,TRBV19,TGTGCCAGTAGTCAGACAGCGGTCTCTTCGCCCCAGCATTTT,CASSQTAVSSPQHF
TRBJ1-2,TRBD1,NA,TRBV5-1,TGCGCCAGCAGCGGGGGACAGGGACACTATGGCTACACCTTC,CASSGGQGHYGYTF
TRBJ2-6,TRBD1,few,TRBV5-4,TGTGCCAGCAGCGCGACAGGGCCCGGGGCCAACGTCCTGACTTTC,CASSATGPGANVLTF
TRBJ1-1,NA,many,TRBV29-1,TGCAGCGTTGGTGGGGCATTGCACACTGAAGCTTTCTTT,CSVGGALHTEAFF
TRBJ2-5,TRBD2,few,TRBV20-1,TGCAGTGCTCTACTAGCGGGGGATACCCAAGAGACCCAGTACTTC,CSALLAGDTQETQYF
TRBJ1-6,TRBD1,NA,TRBV19,TGTGCCAGTAGAACGACAGGGGTGGCTTCACCCCTCCACTTT,CASRTTGVASPLHF
TRBJ2-3,TRBD1,few,TRBV19,TGTGCCAGTAGTAAGTTACCGGGACAGGGGACAACTAGCACAGATACGCAGTATTTT,CASSKLPGQGTTSTDTQYF
TRBJ1-6,NA,many,TRBV20-1,TGCAGTGCTAGAGACCCACTGCCCTGGTCCTATAATTCACCCCTCCACTTT,CSARDPLPWSYNSPLHF
TRBJ2-2,TRBD1,NA,TRBV6-1,TGTGCCAGTGAGGACAGGACCGGGGAGCTGTTTTTT,CASEDRTGELFF
TRBJ1-5,NA,many,TRBV9,TGTGCCAGCAGCGTAGGGACAGGCAATCAGCCCCAGCATTTT,CASSVGTGNQPQHF
TRBJ1-4,NA,NA,TRBV7-9,TGTGCCAGCGGCTTAGTCGGGCCTGAAAAACTGTTTTTT,CASGLVGPEKLFF
TRBJ2-7,NA,NA,TRBV30,TGTGCCTGGAGTGAAGGGGAGCAGTACTTC,CAWSEGEQYF